The 11 T cell receptor beta chains listed next were all sequenced from one sample in a study of T cell responses to AZD1222 COVID-19 vaccine. Measured with immunoSEQ multiplex PCR; TCRdb has only the in-frame clones, and not every one. The sample includes some 150,000 clones, about 91% of them seen just once. The material sequenced was peripheral blood, taken on day 0 of MenACWY control vaccination. The receptors were sampled from an adult in good health.

The rearrangement links TRBV30 to TRBJ2-3; 11 bases map to TRBD2. This CDR3 comprises 15 residues. From germline, CDR1 is GTSNPN and CDR2 SVGIG (reference sequence). J was trimmed by 3 bases and V by 4 bases; bases with no gene match: 6. The CDR3 DNA sequence: TGTGCCTGGACAAAACTAGCGGGAGCTACAGATACGCAGTATTTT. This sequence encodes CAWTKLAGATDTQYF.

The chain recombines TRBV7-2 with TRBJ2-3; weak D call: TRBD2 (6 bases). This CDR3 is 16 amino acids long. CDR1 is SGHTA, CDR2 FQGNSA, per germline. Trimming took 5 bases from V and 0 from J, leaving 15 bases between them. In DNA, the CDR3 is TGTGCCAGCAGCCTCCCTGGGGCGGGAAGCACAGATACGCAGTATTTT. Translation: CASSLPGAGSTDTQYF.

This chain uses TRBV6-5 with TRBJ2-3; 8 bases map to TRBD2. V lost 5 bases and J lost 1; bases outside the gene matches: 2. Germline CDR1 is MNHEY and CDR2 is SVGAGI. CDR3 length equals 14 residues. Here the CDR3 DNA reads TGTGCCAGCAGTACGACTAGCGGCACAGATACGCAGTATTTT. Its protein product is CASSTTSGTDTQYF.

The chain links TRBV7-9 to TRBJ2-1; the D is unclear. Germline CDR1 is SEHNR and CDR2 is FQNEAQ (reference sequence). The CDR3 is made up of 14 amino acids. Trimming removed 5 bases from V and 0 bases from J, with 8 bases in between. The DNA of the CDR3 is TGTGCCAGCAGCGGGGTGAGCTCCTACAATGAGCAGTTCTTC. Residues: CASSGVSSYNEQFF.

The chain combines TRBV12-3 or TRBV12-4 with TRBJ1-2, with 9 positions matching TRBD1. The CDR3 covers 13 residues. The J segment lost 8 bases and the V segment lost 3 bases, leaving 4 bases of the junction unmatched. The CDR3 region is CASSFTGGMGYTF. The DNA of the CDR3 is TGTGCCAGCAGTTTTACAGGGGGCATGGGCTACACCTTC.

This clone showed up just once. The chain combines TRBV18 with TRBJ1-5; 7 nucleotides line up with TRBD1. V dropped 2 bases and J dropped 0; count of bases not matched to a gene: 13. This CDR3 is built from 19 residues. The germline gives CDR1 KGHSH, CDR2 LQKENI. The CDR3 DNA reads TGTGCCAGCTCACCAAGCTTTCCCGGGACAGACGATAGCAATCAGCCCCAGCATTTT. It codes for CASSPSFPGTDDSNQPQHF.

The chain joins TRBV19 to TRBJ1-5; D is undetermined. This CDR3 contains 16 residues. Trimming cost V 5 bases and J 6 bases, with 20 bases left between them. The germline V gene has CDR1 LNHDA and CDR2 SQIVND (reference sequence). Here the CDR3 reads CASSLEGAGWGQPQHF. CDR3 sequence (DNA): TGTGCCAGTAGTTTGGAGGGCGCGGGATGGGGTCAGCCCCAGCATTTT.

The V and J genes are TRBV7-2 and TRBJ2-2, with 8 bases aligning to TRBD1. This CDR3 has 16 residues. In germline, CDR1 is SGHTA, CDR2 FQGNSA. Unmatched junction bases numbered 10, after V lost 5 bases and J lost 5 bases. The CDR3 protein is CASSPTGGQKTGELFF. Written as DNA, the CDR3 is TGTGCCAGCAGCCCTACAGGGGGACAGAAGACCGGGGAGCTGTTTTTT.

The chain has TRBV28 and TRBJ2-3; D is undetermined. This CDR3 contains 14 residues. Trimming pared 3 bases from V and 4 bases from J, leaving 11 bases between. Germline V CDR1 and CDR2: MDHEN, SYDVKM. The CDR3 sequence: CASSFGPSADTQYF. The CDR3 DNA reads as TGTGCCAGCAGTTTCGGGCCGTCAGCAGATACGCAGTATTTT. Full variable domain (missing parts from reference TRBV28 and TRBJ2-3): DVKVTQSSRYLVKRTGEKVFLECVQDMDHENMFWYRQDPGLGLRLIYFSYDVKMKEKGDIPEGYSVSREKKERFSLILESASTNQTSMYLCASSFGPSADTQYFGPGTRLTVL.

This clone was detected once. The chain joins TRBV6-2 or TRBV6-3 to TRBJ2-7; weak D call: TRBD2 (5 bases). CDR1 and CDR2 from the germline V gene are MNHEY and SVGEGT. The CDR3 extends over 15 amino acids. Trimming removed 0 bases from V and 2 bases from J, with 11 bases in between. CDR3 sequence: CASSYSQREAYEQYF. DNA for the CDR3: TGTGCCAGCAGTTACTCACAGAGGGAAGCCTACGAGCAGTACTTC.

This chain uses TRBV5-1 with TRBJ2-1; 8 bases are a match to TRBD1. This CDR3 has 15 amino acids. J was trimmed by 7 bases and V by 0 bases; bases with no gene match: 6. The germline V gene has CDR1 SGHRS and CDR2 YFSETQ. The CDR3 protein is CASSLAGQGGNEQFF. CDR3 in DNA: TGCGCCAGCAGCTTGGCCGGACAGGGTGGGAATGAGCAGTTCTTC. The whole variable domain, filled in from reference TRBV5-1 and TRBJ2-1, reads KAGVTQTPRYLIKTRGQQVTLSCSPISGHRSVSWYQQTPGQGLQFLFEYFSETQRNKGNFPGRFSGRQFSNSRSEMNVSTLELGDSALYLCASSLAGQGGNEQFFGPGTRLTVL.